This T cell receptor (beta chain) was profiled in a study of T-cell memory formation after mild COVID-19 (dated by TCRdb to about 2021). Concerning the study at large: TCR sequence clusters from the two donors were found to be largely donor specific. The cohort comprised two young, previously healthy adult volunteers, one female and one male. In a couple of donors, T-cell clones that expanded and contracted after mild COVID-19 were tracked by sequencing TCRalpha and TCRbeta repertoires over time.

Trimming takes 0 bases from V and 4 bases from J, and the germline ends sit 21 bases apart. Including cysteine and phenylalanine, the CDR3 has 19 amino acids. Kept here is only the CDR3 DNA, which spans 57 bases and is read in frame from base 1. Per the germline V gene, LGHNA is the CDR1 and YSLEER is the CDR2. PBMCs were isolated by Ficoll-Paque density gradient centrifugation. Overall study outcomes, separate from this receptor: Balanced CD4/CD8 phenotypes were observed for clones contracting from day 15 to 85, whereas a bias towards CD4+ was observed for a second wave of clones expanding from day 15 to 37. The detection of some responding clones in pre-infection memory suggests that pre-existing cross-reactive memory T cells joined the SARS-CoV-2 response. The study covered only a couple of mild cases, and larger cohorts including severe cases with pre-infection samples were considered necessary. The second-wave clones that peaked on day 37 were not confirmed to be SARS-CoV-2 specific. Contracting CD4+ clones were found mainly in CM and EM memory subsets, while CD8+ clones were enriched in EMRA.

Worth noting for this clonotype: The antigen it recognizes is unknown. Base qualities are not at hand, and no much larger clone is one base apart.

Instrument used: Illumina NovaSeq 6000. Using 5'RACE with constant-segment primers, TCRalpha and TCRbeta cDNA libraries were constructed, with sample barcodes and unique molecular identifiers added in the process. Trizol reagent was used to extract RNA from every sample. Library amplification was performed in two PCR steps, and a second sample barcode and Illumina TruSeq adapters were introduced in the second step. Sequencing of libraries was performed on an Illumina NovaSeq with 2 x 150 bp paired-end reads. The paper's processing steps were these. With migec v1.2.7, reads were demultiplexed and then collapsed into UMI-guided consensus sequences. Using mixcr v2.1.11, UMI consensuses were aligned to TRA and TRB V and J templates and then assembled into clonotypes. A clonotype was counted as expanded or contracted only when both edgeR and NoisET called the clonotype significant, with the noise models trained on biological replicates. edgeR calls used a false discovery rate-adjusted p below 0.01 and a log2 fold-change threshold of 1. As an exploratory analysis of dynamics, PCA with hierarchical clustering was applied to max-normalized trajectories of the 1000 most abundant clonotypes. Separately sequenced CD4+ and CD8+ repertoires were used to assign the CD4 or CD8 phenotype of responding clones. TCRdb cleaned the public reads at Q25 with fastp, built clones with MiXCR and kept in-frame beta chains. Rows matching on CDR3 protein sequence are summarized as one entry with the most common DNA and genes. These V and J calls are TCRdb output, not the study's own analysis. For this sample the table gives about 410,000 distinct CDR3 sequences, of which 20% to 25% were detected only once. The ten most abundant clones make up under 15% of the sample.

The chain couples TRBV4-3 to TRBJ2-2, and TRBD2 may be the D gene, going by 6 matching bases. The material sequenced was PBMCs or a T cell subset sorted from them (not recorded which). This sequence was found in an adult woman who had mild COVID-19 (a few samples of this study predate the infection). The sample titles of this study are shuffled in the database, so cell type and time point are left out; the donor was told from shared clones. The nucleotide sequence is TGCGCCAGCAGCCAAGATAACATTTCGGGGGAGTGGAGCACCGGGGAGCTGTTTTTT. Its translation reads: CASSQDNISGEWSTGELFF.